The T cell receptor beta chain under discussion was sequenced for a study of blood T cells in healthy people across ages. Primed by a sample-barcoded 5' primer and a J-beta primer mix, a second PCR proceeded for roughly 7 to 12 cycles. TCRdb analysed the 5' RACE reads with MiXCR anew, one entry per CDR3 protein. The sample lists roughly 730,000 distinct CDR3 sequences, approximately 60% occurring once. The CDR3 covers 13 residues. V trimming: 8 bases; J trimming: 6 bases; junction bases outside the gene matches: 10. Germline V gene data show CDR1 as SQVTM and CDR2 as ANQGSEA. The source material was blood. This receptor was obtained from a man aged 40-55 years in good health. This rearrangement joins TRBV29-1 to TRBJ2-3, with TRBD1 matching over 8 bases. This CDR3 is CSTGQAVSDTQYF. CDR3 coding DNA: TGCAGCACGGGACAGGCAGTGTCCGATACGCAGTATTTT.